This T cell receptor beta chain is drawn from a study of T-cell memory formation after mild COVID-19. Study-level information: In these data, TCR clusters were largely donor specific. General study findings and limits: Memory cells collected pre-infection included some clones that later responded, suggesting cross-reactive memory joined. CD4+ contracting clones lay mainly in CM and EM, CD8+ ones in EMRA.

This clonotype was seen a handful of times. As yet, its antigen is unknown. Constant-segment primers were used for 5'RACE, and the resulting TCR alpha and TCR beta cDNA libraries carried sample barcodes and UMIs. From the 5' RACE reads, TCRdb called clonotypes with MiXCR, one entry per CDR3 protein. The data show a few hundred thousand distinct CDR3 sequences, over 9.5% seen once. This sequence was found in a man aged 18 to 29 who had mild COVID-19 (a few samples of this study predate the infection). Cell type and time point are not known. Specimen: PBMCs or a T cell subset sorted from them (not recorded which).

Here the CDR3 reads CASSLEVGGYTF. In DNA form, the CDR3 reads TGTGCCAGCAGCTTGGAGGTGGGGGGCTACACCTTC. The chain couples TRBV7-9 to TRBJ1-2, with D hard to call. The germline V and J ends were trimmed by 3 bases and 8 bases, with 10 bases remaining between them. The germline gives CDR1 SEHNR, CDR2 FQNEAQ (reference sequence). CDR3 size: 12 residues.